This T cell receptor (beta chain) is from a study of metastatic and nonmetastatic thyroid tumors. About the study: Both malignant and benign thyroid patients supplied peripheral blood and tumor or nodule tissue samples, across which the repertoires of these patients were then compared.

Authors' analysis steps: Researchers built a distant-metastasis classifier for papillary thyroid cancer that drew on CDR3 differences across clinicopathological groups. TCRdb called clones again from the PCR reads with MiXCR. The V and J calls follow TCRdb's processing rather than the paper's. The sample holds tens of thousands of clones; around 25% are singletons and the top ten take 9% to 10%. This clone has at least ten counts. Its antigen is unidentified. The study's findings and limits: The study reportedly found significantly higher TCR beta diversity in malignant thyroid tumors than benign nodules, in blood and tumor.

In germline, CDR1 is MDHEN, CDR2 SYDVKM. This CDR3 has 13 residues. Trimming shortened V by 5 bases and J by 9 bases, and 14 bases separated the two germline ends. There were no patients who had received any treatment before thyroid surgery. The chain is built from TRBV28 and TRBJ2-1, with D unresolved. The sequenced sample was blood. The source is a female donor with papillary thyroid cancer or a benign thyroid nodule (not recorded which). Some clones in this sample may be carry-over from other donors' samples. The CDR3 DNA sequence: TGTGCCAGCAGTAGACTTCAGGTATTTGAGCAGTTCTTC. Amino acid sequence: CASSRLQVFEQFF.